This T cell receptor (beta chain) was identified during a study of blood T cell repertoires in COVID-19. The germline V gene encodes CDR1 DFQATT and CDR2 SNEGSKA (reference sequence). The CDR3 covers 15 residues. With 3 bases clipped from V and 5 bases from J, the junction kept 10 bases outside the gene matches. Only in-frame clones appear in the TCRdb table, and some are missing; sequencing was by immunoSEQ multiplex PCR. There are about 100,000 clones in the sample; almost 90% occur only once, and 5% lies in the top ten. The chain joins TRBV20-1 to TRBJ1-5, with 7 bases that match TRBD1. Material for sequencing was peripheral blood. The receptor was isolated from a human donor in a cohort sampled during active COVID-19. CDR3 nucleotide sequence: TGCAGTGCTAGTTGGACAGGTTCTCCTTATCAGCCCCAGCATTTT. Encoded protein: CSASWTGSPYQPQHF.